The sequence of this TCR beta chain was determined in a study of blood T cell repertoires in COVID-19 (dated by TCRdb to the early 2020s). With respect to the entire study: The collaborator samples originated in the United States, Italy and Spain and spanned the acute and convalescent phases of COVID-19. Where available, HLA class I and class II types were obtained from metadata supplied by the sample provider rather than from assay-based typing. The dataset comprised deeply sampled blood TCRbeta repertoires from subjects exposed to, actively infected with, or recovered from COVID-19. A de-identified subject ID, COVID-19 status, age in years and sex were almost always included in the sample metadata. The repertoires were made available in a free public database intended to serve as a resource for research on the immune response to SARS-CoV-2. The samples were drawn from two sources: the first 160 participants of the ongoing ImmuneRACE study, and fewer than 1,500 subjects contributed by 6 global collaborators. The material from the prospective study consisted of cDNA or gDNA derived from T cells, B-cell-depleted T cells, or PBMCs.

What the study reported, not specific to this receptor: How much clinical and demographic metadata was included differed by source and by participant, and the metadata was provided uncurated.

In the prospective study, participants were about 18 to 89 years old, resided in about two dozen geographic areas of the United States, and were enrolled through a virtual design. In the prospective study, participants were assigned to cohorts based on the clinical history participants reported in a screening survey and a study questionnaire. Recovered participants in ImmuneRACE Cohort 3 were defined as having two consecutive negative NP/OP PCR tests, clearance from a healthcare professional, or resolution of symptoms. Mobile phlebotomists in the prospective study collected whole blood, serum and a nasopharyngeal or oropharyngeal swab from every participant. Additional blood draws and questionnaires over an approximately two-month period could optionally be provided by prospective study participants. Blood samples from the prospective study were shipped frozen or at room temperature prior to DNA extraction.

The CDR3, cysteine through phenylalanine, is 14 amino acids long. Only the CDR3 DNA stays, 42 bases, in frame from base 1. For CDR1 and CDR2, the germline V gene lists KGHSH and LQKENI. V was cut back by 4 bases and J by 2 bases, leaving a gap of 6 bases between them. TCRbeta CDR3 regions were amplified from genomic DNA using the immunoSEQ Assay, a bias-controlled multiplex PCR. Processing in the source paper ran as follows. Nucleated cell counts per sample were estimated from amplification of reference gene primers within the assay. To quantify the absolute abundance of each unique TCRbeta CDR3 rearrangement, sequence reads were collapsed and filtered. For each sample, productive Simpson clonality was calculated as the square root of Simpson's diversity index across productive rearrangements. The table comes from immuneACCESS by way of TCRdb, which keeps in-frame sequences with V and J called. Part of the clones is missing from these tables; in studies checked, under half for an unresolved V gene and the rest for unknown reasons. D and trimming come from the DNA, and the V and J calls and clone size come from that table. Across this sample there are more than 300,000 clones, with 92% seen only once. The ten most abundant clones make up roughly 20% of the sample.

About this clone itself: Its antigen target is currently unknown. No base-level quality is on record; no much larger clone is a single base apart.

This chain is built from TRBV18 and TRBJ1-6; TRBD1 is a weak D gene call, 6 bases matching. Sequenced sample: PBMCs or T cells enriched from blood (not recorded which). The sequence came from a woman between 25 and 40 years old who had recovered from COVID-19. CDR3 region: CASSQGAYNSPLHF. The DNA sequence is TGTGCCAGCTCACAGGGGGCCTATAATTCACCCCTCCACTTT.